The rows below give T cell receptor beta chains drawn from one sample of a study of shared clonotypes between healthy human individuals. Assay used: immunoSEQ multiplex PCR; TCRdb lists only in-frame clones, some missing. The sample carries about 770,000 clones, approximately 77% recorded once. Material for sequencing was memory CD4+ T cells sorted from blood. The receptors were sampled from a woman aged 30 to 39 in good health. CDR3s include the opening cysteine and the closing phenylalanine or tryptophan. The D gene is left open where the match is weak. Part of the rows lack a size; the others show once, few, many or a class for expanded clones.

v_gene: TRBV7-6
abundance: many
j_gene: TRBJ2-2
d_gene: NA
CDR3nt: TGTGCCAGCAGCTTACCATCCACTCACACCGGGGAGCTGTTTTTT
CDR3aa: CASSLPSTHTGELFF

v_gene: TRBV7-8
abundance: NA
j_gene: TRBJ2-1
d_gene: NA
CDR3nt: TGTGCCAGCAGGGACAGAAACTACAATGAGCAGTTCTTC
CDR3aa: CASRDRNYNEQFF

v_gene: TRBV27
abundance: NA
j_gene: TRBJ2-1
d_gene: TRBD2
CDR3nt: TGTGCCAGCAGTTCGGGACTAGCGGGCACCTACAATGAGCAGTTCTTC
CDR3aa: CASSSGLAGTYNEQFF

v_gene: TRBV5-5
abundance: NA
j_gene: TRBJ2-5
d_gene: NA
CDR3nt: TGTGCCAGCAGTCCACCGGAGGCGCTTGAGACCCAGTACTTC
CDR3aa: CASSPPEALETQYF

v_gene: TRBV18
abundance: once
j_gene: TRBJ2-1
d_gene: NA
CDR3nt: TGTGCCAGCTCACCACCCAGGAGGTACAATGAGCAGTTCTTC
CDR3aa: CASSPPRRYNEQFF

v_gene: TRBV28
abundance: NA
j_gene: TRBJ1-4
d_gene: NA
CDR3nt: TGTGCCAGCAGTAACCCTAATGGGTATGAAAAACTGTTTTTT
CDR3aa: CASSNPNGYEKLFF

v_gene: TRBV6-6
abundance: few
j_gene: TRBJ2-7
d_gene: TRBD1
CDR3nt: TGTGCCAGCAGGCGAGGACAGGGGCCTCCCTACGAGCAGTACTTC
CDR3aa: CASRRGQGPPYEQYF

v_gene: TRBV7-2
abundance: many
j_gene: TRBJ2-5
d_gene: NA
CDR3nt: TGTGCCAGCAGCGAGACCCGGGACTCTCAGACCCAGTACTTC
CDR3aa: CASSETRDSQTQYF

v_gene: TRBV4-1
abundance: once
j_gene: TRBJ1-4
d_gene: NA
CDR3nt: TGCGCCAGCAGCCCAAGAGGACTGAGTAATGAAAAACTGTTTTTT
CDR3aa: CASSPRGLSNEKLFF

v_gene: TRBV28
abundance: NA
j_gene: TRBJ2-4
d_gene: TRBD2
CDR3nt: TGTGCCAGCAGCTTCAGTAGCGGGAGAGCCAAAAACATTCAGTACTTC
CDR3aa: CASSFSSGRAKNIQYF

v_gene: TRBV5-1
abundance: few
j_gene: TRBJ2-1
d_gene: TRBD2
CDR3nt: TGCGCCAGCAGCCACGGACTAGCGGGAGTGGGCAATGAGCAGTTCTTC
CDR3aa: CASSHGLAGVGNEQFF